The T cell receptor (beta chain) described here comes from a study of T-cell reconstitution after alpha-beta-depleted transplantation in children. This sample's TCRbeta library carried unique molecular identifier barcodes. TCRdb re-analysed the PCR reads in MiXCR, keeping a single row per CDR3 protein. Among about 460,000 distinct CDR3 sequences listed, 11% were seen once. Per germline, CDR1 LNHNV and CDR2 YYDKDF (reference sequence). With 3 bases clipped from V and 5 bases from J, the junction kept 1 base outside the gene matches. The CDR3 length is 15 residues. This sequence originates from a female patient between 2 and 15 years old who had a stem cell transplant for aplastic anemia, so the T cells may come from the graft donor. This chain uses TRBV15 with TRBJ2-1, with 13 positions matching TRBD2. Sequencing was performed on PBMCs, mostly from graft donor cells, taken 180 days after TCRalphabeta/CD19-depleted stem cell transplant. In DNA form, the CDR3 reads TGTGCCACCAGCAGGGGGACTAGCGGGAACAATGAGCAGTTCTTC. Amino acids: CATSRGTSGNNEQFF. The complete variable domain, with remaining parts taken from reference TRBV15 and TRBJ2-1, reads DAMVIQNPRYQVTQFGKPVTLSCSQTLNHNVMYWYQQKSSQAPKLLFHYYDKDFNNEADTPDNFQSRRPNTSFCFLDIRSPGLGDTAMYLCATSRGTSGNNEQFFGPGTRLTVL.